The 2 T cell receptor beta chains below all came from one sample that was sequenced in a study of neoadjuvant anti-PD-1 for oral cavity cancer. Time point of the sample: after neoadjuvant nivolumab, at surgical resection. Here immunoSEQ multiplex PCR was the method, and the copy in TCRdb shows in-frame clones only, minus some. The sample yields more than 9,500 clones, 71% seen once. The starting material was PBMCs, obtained after nivolumab (anti-PD-1) treatment. These receptors were obtained from a person aged 35-79 years with oral cavity squamous cell carcinoma.

J is TRBJ1-2 and V is TRBV5-1; tentative D call: TRBD1 (5 bases). Germline V gives CDR1 SGHRS, CDR2 YFSETQ. The CDR3 length is 14 residues. Trimming removed 4 bases at V and 7 bases at J, with 17 bases between. CDR3 amino acids: CASSPRGGEFGYTF. The CDR3 nucleotides are TGCGCCAGCAGCCCAAGGGGAGGGGAATTTGGCTACACCTTC. The full variable domain, with the rest looked up from reference TRBV5-1 and TRBJ1-2, is KAGVTQTPRYLIKTRGQQVTLSCSPISGHRSVSWYQQTPGQGLQFLFEYFSETQRNKGNFPGRFSGRQFSNSRSEMNVSTLELGDSALYLCASSPRGGEFGYTFGSGTRLTVV.

The chain is built from TRBV2 and TRBJ2-7; D could derive from TRBD1 or TRBD2 (5 bases each). Per germline, CDR1 SNHLY and CDR2 FYNNEI. The CDR3 runs to 20 residues. V lost 5 bases to trimming and J lost 3 bases, with 32 bases between them. In DNA, the CDR3 is TGTGCCAGCAGTTACGGACATTTTGGTAGGCCTAGCCTAGTAAACTACGAGCAGTACTTC. Amino acids: CASSYGHFGRPSLVNYEQYF. Variable domain in full (rest from reference TRBV2 and TRBJ2-7): EPEVTQTPSHQVTQMGQEVILRCVPISNHLYFYWYRQILGQKVEFLVSFYNNEISEKSEIFDDQFSVERPDGSNFTLKIRSTKLEDSAMYFCASSYGHFGRPSLVNYEQYFGPGTRLTVT.